This TCR beta chain was sequenced in a study of cytomegalovirus exposure and HLA in healthy donors. Primers: 60 Vbeta forward and 13 Jbeta reverse. This table comes from immunoSEQ multiplex PCR, and its TCRdb copy is limited to in-frame clones, with some not included. In the table there are about 120,000 clones, 81% of which are singletons. The specimen sequenced was PBMCs. The source of this sequence is a woman aged 25 to 39 in good health and CMV-seronegative.

CDR3 in amino acids: CASSVGTLPRETQYF. The CDR3 nucleotides are TGTGCCAGTTCCGTGGGGACACTCCCCCGGGAGACCCAGTACTTC. The chain combines TRBV27 with TRBJ2-5; a possible D gene is TRBD1 (6 bases). Per the germline V gene, CDR1 is MNHEY and CDR2 is SMNVEV (reference sequence). Trimming removed 9 bases at V and 5 bases at J, with 22 bases between. CDR3 length equals 15 residues.